The 11 T cell receptor beta chains given below trace back to one sample, sequenced in a study of shared clonotypes between healthy human individuals. Assay: immunoSEQ multiplex PCR; the TCRdb copy retains only in-frame clones and omits some. This table has 700,000 or so clones, around 72% appearing once. Specimen: memory CD4+ T cells sorted from blood. Documented subset: CD45RA-negative fraction. The receptors shown here come from a young woman in good health.

This sequence joins TRBV30 and TRBJ1-1, with unresolved D. This CDR3 region has 13 residues. Germline lookup yields CDR1 GTSNPN and CDR2 SVGIG (reference sequence). V was cut by 4 bases and J by 4 bases, with 13 bases left in between. CDR3 nucleotide sequence: TGTGCCTGGACAGGATATCACGTCACTGAAGCTTTCTTT. Translation gives CAWTGYHVTEAFF. Together with reference TRBV30 and TRBJ1-1, the CDR3 gives the full variable domain: SQTIHQWPATLVQPVGSPLSLECTVEGTSNPNLYWYRQAAGRGLQLLFYSVGIGQISSEVPQNLSASRPQDRQFILSSKKLLLSDSGFYLCAWTGYHVTEAFFGQGTRLTVV.

Notes on this clone: It may be a read error: a sequence one base away is much more abundant. Other DNA sequences in the sample encode the same CDR3. CDR3 sequence (DNA): TGCAGTGCTAGGCCCTACAATGAGCAGTTCTTC. The encoded protein is CSARPYNEQFF. The rearrangement uses TRBV20-1 and TRBJ2-1; D remains unclear. Germline CDR1 is DFQATT and CDR2 is SNEGSKA (reference sequence). This CDR3 is 11 amino acids long. The V gene lost 3 bases and the J gene lost 2 bases, with 2 bases spanning the gap.

The table lists this clone with a few counts. The chain links TRBV6-1 to TRBJ2-1; TRBD1 matches at 8 bases. This CDR3 contains 13 residues. The V gene's germline CDR1 is MNHNS and CDR2 SASEGT. Germline trimming cut 4 bases from V and 5 bases from J; bases unmatched to any gene: 1. The CDR3 DNA reads TGTGCCAGCAGTGTGGGACAGGACAATGAGCAGTTCTTC. It translates to CASSVGQDNEQFF.

V and J are TRBV5-1 and TRBJ2-6; D uncertain. The CDR3 covers 14 residues. Looked up from germline, CDR1 is SGHRS and CDR2 is YFSETQ. The germline V and J ends were trimmed by 5 bases and 2 bases, with 8 bases remaining between them. This chain's CDR3 is CASRPLPGANVLTF. As DNA, the CDR3 is TGCGCCAGCAGACCGCTACCTGGGGCCAACGTCCTGACTTTC. Full variable domain (remainder filled in from reference TRBV5-1 and TRBJ2-6): KAGVTQTPRYLIKTRGQQVTLSCSPISGHRSVSWYQQTPGQGLQFLFEYFSETQRNKGNFPGRFSGRQFSNSRSEMNVSTLELGDSALYLCASRPLPGANVLTFGAGSRLTVL.

This clone was seen at least ten times. The genes are TRBV15 and TRBJ2-7; possible D gene TRBD2, 6 bases. The germline V and J ends were trimmed by 2 bases and 2 bases, with 16 bases remaining between them. In germline, CDR1 is LNHNV, CDR2 YYDKDF (reference sequence). The CDR3 totals 16 residues. CDR3 nucleotides: TGTGCCACCAGCAGAAGAGTGGGACTCTTGCCCTACGAGCAGTACTTC. This encodes CATSRRVGLLPYEQYF.

This clone was observed many times. Here the CDR3 DNA reads TGTGCCAGCACCACCGGGACAGGAGGGCGAAACACCATATATTTT. This sequence encodes CASTTGTGGRNTIYF. This rearrangement joins TRBV6-1 to TRBJ1-3, with 8 bases lining up with TRBD1. CDR1 is MNHNS and CDR2 is SASEGT in the germline V gene. The CDR3 spans 15 residues. V dropped 7 bases and J dropped 5; count of bases not matched to a gene: 10.

The J gene is TRBJ2-1, the V gene TRBV5-6, with 14 bases fitting TRBD2. The V and J ends lost 7 bases and 3 bases, in that order; junction bases with no gene match: 6. Germline V CDR1 and CDR2: SGHDT, YYEEEE. The CDR3 totals 16 residues. This CDR3 is CASGLAGGAHYNEQFF. CDR3 coding DNA: TGTGCCAGCGGACTAGCGGGAGGCGCCCACTACAATGAGCAGTTCTTC. The full variable domain, with the rest looked up from reference TRBV5-6 and TRBJ2-1, is DAGVTQSPTHLIKTRGQQVTLRCSPKSGHDTVSWYQQALGQGPQFIFQYYEEEERQRGNFPDRFSGHQFPNYSSELNVNALLLGDSALYLCASGLAGGAHYNEQFFGPGTRLTVL.

Concerning this clone: The same CDR3 can be traced to other DNA sequences in this sample. This chain connects TRBV27 to TRBJ2-1, with 14 bases that match TRBD2. CDR3 length: 15 residues. Germline V gene sequence: CDR1 MNHEY, CDR2 SMNVEV (reference sequence). Trimming cost V 5 bases and J 7 bases; bases outside gene matches: 4. The CDR3, as DNA: TGTGCCAGCAGTCCTGGGACTAGCGGGAGAAATGAGCAGTTCTTC. This sequence encodes CASSPGTSGRNEQFF.

This chain joins TRBV5-1 and TRBJ1-1, with 9 positions matching TRBD1. The CDR3 sequence is 16 residues long. Germline loops: CDR1 SGHRS, CDR2 YFSETQ. J was trimmed by 4 bases and V by 4 bases; bases with no gene match: 11. The DNA of the CDR3 is TGCGCCAGCAGCGCCGGGACAGGGTGGGTGAGCACTGAAGCTTTCTTT. As protein: CASSAGTGWVSTEAFF.

V usage is TRBV6-5 and J usage is TRBJ1-2; D may be TRBD1 (5 bases). Germline values: CDR1 MNHEY, CDR2 SVGAGI. The CDR3 covers 14 residues. V dropped 8 bases and J dropped 5 bases, with 18 bases sitting between them. CDR3 coding DNA: TGTGCCAGCTCGCTAGGTTCGACAGTTTATGGCTACACCTTC. Amino acids: CASSLGSTVYGYTF.

The chain couples TRBV28 to TRBJ1-4; D is undetermined. Trimming cost V 5 bases and J 7 bases, with 11 bases left between them. Germline V gene sequence: CDR1 MDHEN, CDR2 SYDVKM. The CDR3 extends over 13 amino acids. The DNA of the CDR3 is TGTGCCAGCAGTCCCCGTCGGGGTGAAAAACTGTTTTTT. Encoded protein: CASSPRRGEKLFF.